The clone carrying this TCR beta chain showed up just a few times. Antigen unknown. The sample originates from a study of T cells in narcolepsy. Study outcomes and limitations: Same-patient CSF and blood CD4+ T cell clonotypes included HCRT-specific and TRIB2-specific autoreactive ones. Autoreactive clone sequences were missing from some blood memory CD4+ repertoires. Blood of same and different patients, but not healthy controls, reportedly held recurring autoreactive clonotypes.

After removal of 4 bases from V and 10 bases from J, the junction contained 10 bases not matched to a gene. Germline loops: CDR1 SGHRS, CDR2 YFSETQ. The length of the CDR3 is 13 residues. This table comes from immunoSEQ multiplex PCR, and its TCRdb copy is limited to in-frame clones, with some not included. The sample has tens of thousands of clones; roughly 62% are singletons. The sample taken for sequencing was memory (CD45RA-) CD4+ T cells from blood. This sequence was found in a human donor in good health. The chain couples TRBV5-1 to TRBJ1-1; 7 bases fit TRBD1. DNA of the CDR3: TGCGCCAGCAGCCTCCGACAGGGAGGTGGAGCTTTCTTT. Translated: CASSLRQGGGAFF.